This TCR beta chain was recorded in a study of T cell responses to AZD1222 COVID-19 vaccine. Study-level information: Timing groups of about 4 and about 12 weeks for second doses were pooled. General study points: White British donors predominated, females outnumbered males, and clonal diversity was possibly underestimated.

Notes on this clone: Its matching antigen is unknown.

Measured with immunoSEQ multiplex PCR; TCRdb has only the in-frame clones, and not every one. The sample gives 130,000 or so clones, approximately 90% of which show up once; more than 6% is in the top ten. After removal of 6 bases from V and 5 bases from J, the junction contained 7 bases not matched to a gene. Germline CDR1 is MNHNY and CDR2 is SVGAGI (reference sequence). The CDR3 has 14 residues. The J gene is TRBJ2-7, the V gene TRBV6-6, with TRBD1 matching over 10 bases. This TCR was sampled from an adult in good health. The sequenced sample was peripheral blood, obtained on day 0 of AZD1222 vaccination. The CDR3 sequence: CASRGGTGVNEQYF. The CDR3, as DNA: TGTGCCAGCAGGGGAGGGACAGGGGTAAACGAGCAGTACTTC.